A single sample is the source of the 10 T cell receptor beta chains below, sequenced in a study of early T cells in non-severe SARS-CoV-2 infection. TCRdb called the 5' RACE reads again in MiXCR, with one record for every CDR3 protein. The repertoire has roughly 54,000 distinct CDR3 sequences, 7.7% of them found once; the top ten carry more than 9%. Sequencing used whole blood, obtained at baseline. The receptor set was obtained from an adult who was a healthcare worker with PCR-confirmed SARS-CoV-2 infection or an uninfected control (not recorded which).

The CDR3 region is CASSALGQNQPQHF. The CDR3 DNA follows: TGTGCCAGCTCAGCCCTTGGACAGAATCAGCCCCAGCATTTT. The J gene is TRBJ1-5, the V gene TRBV18; D is possibly TRBD1 (6 bases). Germline V lookup: CDR1 KGHSH, CDR2 LQKENI. This CDR3 is 14 amino acids long. Trimming removed 5 bases from V and 4 bases from J, with 12 bases in between.

This clonotype was seen many times. This chain joins TRBV5-5 and TRBJ1-1; TRBD1 is a possible D gene (5 bases). The CDR3 is 14 residues long. Germline CDR1 and CDR2: SGHKS and YYEKEE (reference sequence). The V and J ends lost 2 bases and 4 bases respectively, with 12 bases between them. The chain's CDR3 is CASSFSLGGTEAFF. The CDR3, as DNA: TGTGCCAGCAGCTTCTCACTGGGGGGCACTGAAGCTTTCTTT.

This clonotype was picked up many times. V is TRBV2 and J is TRBJ2-1; D is possibly TRBD1 or TRBD2 (5 bases each). Per germline, CDR1 SNHLY and CDR2 FYNNEI. This CDR3 is built from 16 residues. V was trimmed by 6 bases and J by 1 base, leaving 16 bases between them. The CDR3 reads CASSGKGSRSYNEQFF. CDR3 in DNA: TGTGCCAGCAGCGGAAAGGGGAGTCGATCCTACAATGAGCAGTTCTTC.

This clonotype appeared a few times. V usage is TRBV18 and J usage is TRBJ1-1; tentative D call: TRBD1 (6 bases). CDR3 length: 13 residues. Germline-derived CDR1 and CDR2 are KGHSH and LQKENI. V was shortened by 3 bases and J by 5 bases, with 10 bases between the two germline ends. Here the CDR3 DNA reads TGTGCCAGCTCACCGGAAAGGGGGACTGAAGCTTTCTTT. Its protein product is CASSPERGTEAFF.

The rearrangement links TRBV27 to TRBJ2-1; 8 positions match TRBD2. Germline-derived CDR1 and CDR2 are MNHEY and SMNVEV (reference sequence). Germline trimming cut 4 bases from V and 0 bases from J; bases unmatched to any gene: 5. The length of the CDR3 is 16 residues. This CDR3 is CASSSQRGSSYNEQFF. The CDR3 DNA reads TGTGCCAGCAGTTCCCAGCGGGGGAGCTCCTACAATGAGCAGTTCTTC.

This clonotype came up a few times. The V and J genes are TRBV11-2 and TRBJ2-6, with no clear D. CDR3 length: 16 residues. CDR1 and CDR2 from the germline V gene are SGHAT and FQNNGV. Trimming removed 4 bases from V and 2 bases from J, with 12 bases in between. The CDR3 is CASSSLTKTGANVLTF. For the CDR3, the DNA is TGTGCCAGCAGCTCCCTTACGAAGACTGGGGCCAACGTCCTGACTTTC.

This clonotype occurred many times. V gene TRBV7-6 combines with J gene TRBJ2-7; either TRBD1 or TRBD2 may fit D (5 bases each). The CDR3 totals 15 residues. Germline CDR1 SGHVS, CDR2 FNYEAQ. The V and J ends lost 2 bases and 1 base respectively, with 12 bases between them. CDR3 loop: CASSLTGTGSYEQYF. The CDR3, as DNA: TGTGCCAGCAGCTTAACCGGGACGGGGTCCTACGAGCAGTACTTC.

This clonotype was seen a few times. The chain couples TRBV15 to TRBJ2-7; TRBD2 aligns across 9 bases. The germline V gene encodes CDR1 LNHNV and CDR2 YYDKDF (reference sequence). Trimming removed 5 bases from V and 6 bases from J; junction bases left unmatched: 11. This CDR3 has 15 residues. CDR3 coding DNA: TGTGCCACCAGCCGATGGCGGGAGGGCCTTCCCGAGCAGTACTTC. Its protein is CATSRWREGLPEQYF. The full variable domain, its missing parts supplied by reference TRBV15 and TRBJ2-7, is DAMVIQNPRYQVTQFGKPVTLSCSQTLNHNVMYWYQQKSSQAPKLLFHYYDKDFNNEADTPDNFQSRRPNTSFCFLDIRSPGLGDTAMYLCATSRWREGLPEQYFGPGTRLTVT.

CDR3 coding DNA: TGTGCCAGCAGCTTCGACAGGGACTCTGGAAACACCATATATTTT. Translating gives CASSFDRDSGNTIYF. This chain uses TRBV7-8 with TRBJ1-3; 7 bases line up with TRBD1. This CDR3 has 15 residues. V trimming: 3 bases; J trimming: 0 bases; junction bases outside the gene matches: 2. Germline V gives CDR1 SGHVS, CDR2 FQNEAQ.

This clonotype was counted at least ten times. V is TRBV19 and J is TRBJ1-1; possible D gene TRBD1, 5 bases. This CDR3 has 15 residues. Germline values: CDR1 LNHDA, CDR2 SQIVND (reference sequence). Trimming removed 2 bases from V and 1 base from J, with 11 bases in between. CDR3 amino acids: CASSIMAGPNTEAFF. In DNA, the CDR3 is TGTGCCAGTAGTATAATGGCAGGGCCGAACACTGAAGCTTTCTTT.